This T cell receptor beta chain is from a study of T cell changes during pregnancy in multiple sclerosis. Only in-frame clones appear in the TCRdb table, and some are missing; sequencing was by immunoSEQ multiplex PCR. The sample records fewer than 50,000 clones, approximately 91% being singletons. Sample: CD4+ T cells from peripheral blood mononuclear cells, taken in the first trimester of pregnancy. This receptor was taken from a female donor with multiple sclerosis, enrolled in a pregnancy study.

CDR3: CASSLTPQGRNQPQHF. The DNA for the CDR3 is TGTGCCAGCAGTTTAACCCCACAGGGACGCAATCAGCCCCAGCATTTT. The rearrangement links TRBV6-5 to TRBJ1-5, with D perhaps TRBD1 (6 bases). The CDR3 has 16 amino acids. Looked up from germline, CDR1 is MNHEY and CDR2 is SVGAGI. Trimming left V 4 bases short and J 2 bases short, with 15 bases between.